This T cell receptor beta chain was observed in a study of beta chain features in type 1 diabetes. Broader study findings: Moderately but significantly shorter TCRB CDR3s were found in Type 1 diabetes patients in all four CD4+ subsets.

The V gene end was trimmed by 0 bases and the J gene end by 6 bases; junction bases not matched to a gene: 11. The CDR3 runs 19 residues. Germline V gene sequence: CDR1 LGHNA, CDR2 YNFKEQ. This clone has a handful of counts. Its target is unknown. The authors reverse transcribed all of the isolated RNA, so sequencing captured expressed TCRB transcripts. Some clones are missing from TCRdb's copy, which holds only in-frame ones; the method was immunoSEQ multiplex PCR. This table holds hundreds of thousands of clones, roughly an eighth found once. The chain employs TRBV4-2 and TRBJ2-2; 12 positions match TRBD2. The material sequenced was naive CD4+ T cells from blood. The receptor was isolated from a man aged 18-30 years with type 1 diabetes. The CDR3, as DNA: TGTGCCAGCAGCCAAGATCCGGCTAGCGGGAGGGCCGGTCCCGGGGAGCTGTTTTTT. Translated, it gives CASSQDPASGRAGPGELFF.